This entry lists 5 T cell receptor beta chains sequenced from one sample in a study of memory CD4+ T cells and cytomegalovirus serostatus. The method was immunoSEQ multiplex PCR; TCRdb's version includes in-frame clones alone and lacks a portion of them. This table holds about 75,000 clones, about 73% found once. Single viable CD3+CD4+CD8-CD45RO+ cells were sorted as the memory CD4+ T cells. Sequenced material: memory CD4+ T cells from blood. The receptors come from an adult in good health and CMV-seropositive.

In this sample, this clone is medium-sized. The chain has TRBV11-2 and TRBJ1-1; D is ambiguous. CDR3 size: 14 residues. Looked up from germline, CDR1 is SGHAT and CDR2 is FQNNGV. The ends were cut back, 4 bases at V and 2 bases at J, with 11 bases in the middle. CDR3 bases: TGTGCCAGCAGCTCCCTACGGAGAAACACTGAAGCTTTCTTT. It encodes CASSSLRRNTEAFF.

There are a few counts of this clone. V usage is TRBV2 and J usage is TRBJ2-1; weak D call: TRBD1 (5 bases). The CDR3 is made up of 11 amino acids. V was cut by 8 bases and J by 7 bases, with 9 bases left in between. In germline, CDR1 is SNHLY, CDR2 FYNNEI. This chain's CDR3 is CASGARNEQFF. The CDR3, as DNA: TGTGCCAGCGGGGCTAGGAATGAGCAGTTCTTC.

The J gene is TRBJ1-2, the V gene TRBV4-1; 7 bases agree with TRBD1. Germline V gene data show CDR1 as MGHRA and CDR2 as YSYEKL. The V segment lost 0 bases and the J segment 4 bases; nucleotides outside the gene matches: 8. This CDR3 contains 16 residues. CDR3 protein: CASSQDGGQSGYGYTF. CDR3 nucleotides: TGCGCCAGCAGCCAAGATGGGGGACAGTCTGGCTATGGCTACACCTTC.

The chain recombines TRBV28 with TRBJ2-3, with TRBD2 matching 7 bases. V lost 7 bases to trimming and J lost 4 bases; unmatched junction nucleotides: 8. CDR3 length equals 14 residues. Germline CDR1 MDHEN, CDR2 SYDVKM. The CDR3 DNA reads TGTGCCAGCATTCCCCGGGGGGTAGCAGATACGCAGTATTTT. It translates to CASIPRGVADTQYF. Drawing the rest from reference TRBV28 and TRBJ2-3, the complete variable domain is DVKVTQSSRYLVKRTGEKVFLECVQDMDHENMFWYRQDPGLGLRLIYFSYDVKMKEKGDIPEGYSVSREKKERFSLILESASTNQTSMYLCASIPRGVADTQYFGPGTRLTVL.

This clone was found a few times. This chain links TRBV2 with TRBJ2-7; no definite D call. From germline, CDR1 is SNHLY and CDR2 FYNNEI. With 2 bases removed from V and 4 bases from J, the gap between germline ends came to 6 bases. The CDR3 consists of 12 residues. The DNA for the CDR3 is TGTGCCAGCAGTGAATTGGGGTACGAGCAGTACGTC. Encoded protein: CASSELGYEQYV.